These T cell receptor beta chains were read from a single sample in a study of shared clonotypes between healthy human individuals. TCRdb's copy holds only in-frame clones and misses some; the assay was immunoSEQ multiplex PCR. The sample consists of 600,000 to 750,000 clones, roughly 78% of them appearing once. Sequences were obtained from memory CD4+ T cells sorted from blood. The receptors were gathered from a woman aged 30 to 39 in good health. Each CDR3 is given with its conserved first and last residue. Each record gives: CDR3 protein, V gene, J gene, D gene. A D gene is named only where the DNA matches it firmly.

CDR3 protein: CASSPWTDYNEQFF
V gene: TRBV19
J gene: TRBJ2-1
D gene: -

CDR3 protein: CASSEQEAYEQYF
V gene: TRBV2
J gene: TRBJ2-7
D gene: -

CDR3 protein: CASSPSGTMNQPQHF
V gene: TRBV9
J gene: TRBJ1-5
D gene: -

CDR3 protein: CASSREAHDTEAFF
V gene: TRBV28
J gene: TRBJ1-1
D gene: -

CDR3 protein: CASSWGLAGVRDTQYF
V gene: TRBV5-1
J gene: TRBJ2-3
D gene: TRBD2

CDR3 protein: CASSASTYEQYF
V gene: TRBV5-1
J gene: TRBJ2-7
D gene: -

CDR3 protein: CASRAKLAGGGQYF
V gene: TRBV2
J gene: TRBJ2-7
D gene: TRBD2

CDR3 protein: CASSLYGTGGSYEQYF
V gene: TRBV5-1
J gene: TRBJ2-7
D gene: TRBD1

CDR3 protein: CASSSPGGTGATNEKLFF
V gene: TRBV28
J gene: TRBJ1-4
D gene: TRBD1

CDR3 protein: CASSLGSGEAYEQYF
V gene: TRBV5-1
J gene: TRBJ2-7
D gene: -

CDR3 protein: CASSYLDSNTEAFF
V gene: TRBV6-6
J gene: TRBJ1-1
D gene: -

CDR3 protein: CASSIQPYTGELFF
V gene: TRBV19
J gene: TRBJ2-2
D gene: -

CDR3 protein: CASSRRQGADEQFF
V gene: TRBV5-4
J gene: TRBJ2-1
D gene: TRBD1

CDR3 protein: CASRKDSYGYTF
V gene: TRBV2
J gene: TRBJ1-2
D gene: -

CDR3 protein: CASSFGTSGIDEQFF
V gene: TRBV7-9
J gene: TRBJ2-1
D gene: TRBD2

CDR3 protein: CASSQGDRANTEAFF
V gene: TRBV7-8
J gene: TRBJ1-1
D gene: TRBD1

CDR3 protein: CASSAGLLKTGELFF
V gene: TRBV6-5
J gene: TRBJ2-2
D gene: TRBD2

CDR3 protein: CAISDGGSHSYEQYF
V gene: TRBV10-3
J gene: TRBJ2-7
D gene: TRBD2

CDR3 protein: CASSVKSGGHNEQFF
V gene: TRBV7-9
J gene: TRBJ2-1
D gene: TRBD2

CDR3 protein: CAIRRDGSNYGYTF
V gene: TRBV10-3
J gene: TRBJ1-2
D gene: -

CDR3 protein: CASSRDQYSYEQYF
V gene: TRBV6-5
J gene: TRBJ2-7
D gene: -

CDR3 protein: CASSYRAVSYNEQFF
V gene: TRBV6-5
J gene: TRBJ2-1
D gene: -

CDR3 protein: CASKKNEHNEQFF
V gene: TRBV9
J gene: TRBJ2-1
D gene: -

CDR3 protein: CASSLRQLPTNEKLFF
V gene: TRBV5-6
J gene: TRBJ1-4
D gene: -

CDR3 protein: CASSARDRVNYGYTF
V gene: TRBV9
J gene: TRBJ1-2
D gene: TRBD1

CDR3 protein: CAWSPVVGYRGGLAGVREQFF
V gene: TRBV30
J gene: TRBJ2-1
D gene: TRBD2

CDR3 protein: CASSRGLAGTDTQYF
V gene: TRBV7-2
J gene: TRBJ2-3
D gene: TRBD2

CDR3 protein: CASSSGGGPYNEQFF
V gene: TRBV27
J gene: TRBJ2-1
D gene: -

CDR3 protein: CASSIAGGTDTQYF
V gene: TRBV19
J gene: TRBJ2-3
D gene: -

CDR3 protein: CASSAGTLAYEQYF
V gene: TRBV5-1
J gene: TRBJ2-7
D gene: -

CDR3 protein: CASPGGGESSNQPQHF
V gene: TRBV21-1
J gene: TRBJ1-5
D gene: -

CDR3 protein: CASSIRGGRNTGELFF
V gene: TRBV19
J gene: TRBJ2-2
D gene: TRBD1

CDR3 protein: CAFGRDCTDTQYF
V gene: TRBV30
J gene: TRBJ2-3
D gene: -

CDR3 protein: CASSRQPLGGSYNEQFF
V gene: TRBV4-1
J gene: TRBJ2-1
D gene: -

CDR3 protein: CASKALTGGKGYGYTF
V gene: TRBV2
J gene: TRBJ1-2
D gene: TRBD1

CDR3 protein: CAWSVTGQNQPQHF
V gene: TRBV30
J gene: TRBJ1-5
D gene: -

CDR3 protein: CASSGGESYNEQFF
V gene: TRBV10-1
J gene: TRBJ2-1
D gene: -